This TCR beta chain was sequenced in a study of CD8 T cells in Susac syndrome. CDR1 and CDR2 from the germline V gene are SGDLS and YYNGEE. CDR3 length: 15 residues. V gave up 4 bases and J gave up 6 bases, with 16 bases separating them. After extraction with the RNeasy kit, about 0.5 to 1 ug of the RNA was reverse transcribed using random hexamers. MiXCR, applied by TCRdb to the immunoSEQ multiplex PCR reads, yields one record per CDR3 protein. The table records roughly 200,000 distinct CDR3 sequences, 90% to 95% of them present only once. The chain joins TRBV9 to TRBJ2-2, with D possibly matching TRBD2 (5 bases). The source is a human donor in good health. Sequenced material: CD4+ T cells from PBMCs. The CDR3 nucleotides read TGTGCCAGCAGCCCGCACGGGAAAGGTTCCGGGGAGCTGTTTTTT. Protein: CASSPHGKGSGELFF.